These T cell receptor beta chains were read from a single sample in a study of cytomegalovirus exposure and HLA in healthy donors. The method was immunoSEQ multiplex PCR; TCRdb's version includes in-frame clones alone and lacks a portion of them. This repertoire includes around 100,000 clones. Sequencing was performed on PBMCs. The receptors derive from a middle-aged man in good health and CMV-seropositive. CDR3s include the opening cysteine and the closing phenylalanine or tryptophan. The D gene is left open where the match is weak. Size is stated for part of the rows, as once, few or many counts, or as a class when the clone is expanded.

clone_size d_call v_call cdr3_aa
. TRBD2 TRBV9 CASSGLRGTSGRGQSGELFF
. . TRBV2 CASSGEVKQVPGNRAQYF
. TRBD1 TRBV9 CASSVRTGGMETQYF
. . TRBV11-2 CASTKSGSIDTQYF
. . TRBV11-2 CASSLGYGSRYEQYF
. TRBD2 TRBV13 CASSLRLAGNNEQFF
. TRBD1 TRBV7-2 CASSPRPPDRAYEQYF
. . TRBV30 CAWSVRVNTGELFF
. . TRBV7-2 CANDPVGGSYNEQFF
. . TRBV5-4 CASSLEQAHNEQFF
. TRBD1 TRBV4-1 CASSQDPGQGYEQYF
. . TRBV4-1 CASSQEEGQEKLFF
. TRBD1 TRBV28 CASRGGQVTGNTIYF
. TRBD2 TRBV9 CASSEAGGITDTQYF
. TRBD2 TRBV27 CASSSSSGRAFKQYF
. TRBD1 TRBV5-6 CASSLKRQGVGYNEQFF
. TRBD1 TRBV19 CASSDRGEVQPQHF
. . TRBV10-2 CASSEQGQDTQYF
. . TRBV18 CASSPGGAQGQPQHF
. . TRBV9 CASSPGGGSNQPQHF
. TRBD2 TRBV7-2 CASSLDRWGREQYF
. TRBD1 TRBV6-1 CASSASTGSGYTF
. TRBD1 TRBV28 CASSMDRESSPLHF
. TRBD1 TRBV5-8 CASSWDRNTEAFF
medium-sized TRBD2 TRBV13 CASRETGGPRTGELFF
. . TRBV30 CAWSGGVWDTQYF
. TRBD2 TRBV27 CASSSAGTSGRHDEQFF
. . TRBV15 CATSRAGIGADEKLFF
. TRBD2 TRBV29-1 CSVDGGRGGTDTQYF
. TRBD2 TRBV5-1 CASSLGPLGGRATDTQYF
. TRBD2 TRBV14 CASSLSIAGYNEQFF
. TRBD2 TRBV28 CASSSELAGGLNIQYF
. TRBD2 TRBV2 CASRWEGEQFF
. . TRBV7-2 CASSLASRNYGYTF
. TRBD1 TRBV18 CASSRDSQETQYF
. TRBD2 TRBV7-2 CASSPLADEQFF
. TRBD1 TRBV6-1 CASSEMTGSNSEAFF
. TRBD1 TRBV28 CASSWDRTNYGYTF
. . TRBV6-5 CASSYFGRVNEQFF
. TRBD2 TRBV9 CASSVFSGTTDTQYF
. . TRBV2 CATSLSSNTGELFF
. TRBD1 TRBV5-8 CASSLEGQGSSNQPQHF
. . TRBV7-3 CASSLTAVTEAFF
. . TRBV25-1 CASSEFLGALHF
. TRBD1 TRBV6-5 CASSRGQGTSIPLHF
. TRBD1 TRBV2 CASSEAAGGDYGYTF
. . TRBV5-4 CASSLKAGTDTQYF
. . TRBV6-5 CASSLYLTGELFF
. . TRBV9 CASSARQDPTDTQYF
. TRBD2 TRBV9 CASSVEASGSGEQFF